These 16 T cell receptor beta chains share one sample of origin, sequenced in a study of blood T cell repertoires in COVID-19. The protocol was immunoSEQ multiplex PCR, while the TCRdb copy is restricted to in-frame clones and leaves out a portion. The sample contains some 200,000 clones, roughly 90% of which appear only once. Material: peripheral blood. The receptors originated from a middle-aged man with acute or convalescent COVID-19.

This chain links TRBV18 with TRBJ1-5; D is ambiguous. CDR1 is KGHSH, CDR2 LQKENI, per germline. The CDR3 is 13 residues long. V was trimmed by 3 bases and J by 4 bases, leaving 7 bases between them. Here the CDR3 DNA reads TGTGCCAGCTCACCCGACACTAATCAGCCCCAGCATTTT. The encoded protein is CASSPDTNQPQHF.

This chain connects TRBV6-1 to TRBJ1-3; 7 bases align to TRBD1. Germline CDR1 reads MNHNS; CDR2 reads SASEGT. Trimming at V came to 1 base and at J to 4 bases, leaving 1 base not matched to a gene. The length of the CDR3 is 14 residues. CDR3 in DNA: TGTGCCAGCAGTGAAGTACAGGGGGGAAACACCATATATTTT. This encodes CASSEVQGGNTIYF.

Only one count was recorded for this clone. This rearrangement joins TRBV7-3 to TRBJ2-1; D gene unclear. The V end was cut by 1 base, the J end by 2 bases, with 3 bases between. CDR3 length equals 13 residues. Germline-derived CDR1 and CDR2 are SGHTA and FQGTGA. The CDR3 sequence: CASSLNTYNEQFF. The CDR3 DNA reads TGTGCCAGCAGCTTAAACACCTACAATGAGCAGTTCTTC.

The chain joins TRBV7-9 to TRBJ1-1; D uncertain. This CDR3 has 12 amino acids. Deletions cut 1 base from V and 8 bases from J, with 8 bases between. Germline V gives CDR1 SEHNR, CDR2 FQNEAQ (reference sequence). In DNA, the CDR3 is TGTGCCAGCAGCTTAGTTGGGAGGGAAGCTTTCTTT. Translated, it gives CASSLVGREAFF.

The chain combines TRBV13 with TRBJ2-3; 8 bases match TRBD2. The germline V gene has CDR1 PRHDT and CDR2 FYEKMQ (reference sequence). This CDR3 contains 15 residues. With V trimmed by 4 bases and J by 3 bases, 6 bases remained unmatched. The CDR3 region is CASSSRTSRTDTQYF. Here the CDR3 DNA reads TGTGCCAGCAGCTCTAGGACTAGCAGGACAGATACGCAGTATTTT.

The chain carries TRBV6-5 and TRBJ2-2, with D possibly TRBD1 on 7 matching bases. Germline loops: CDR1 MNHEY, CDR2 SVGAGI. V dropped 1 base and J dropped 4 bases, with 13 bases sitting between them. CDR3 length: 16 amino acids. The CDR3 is CASSYYGGQLTGELFF. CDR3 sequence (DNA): TGTGCCAGCAGTTACTACGGGGGACAGCTCACCGGGGAGCTGTTTTTT.

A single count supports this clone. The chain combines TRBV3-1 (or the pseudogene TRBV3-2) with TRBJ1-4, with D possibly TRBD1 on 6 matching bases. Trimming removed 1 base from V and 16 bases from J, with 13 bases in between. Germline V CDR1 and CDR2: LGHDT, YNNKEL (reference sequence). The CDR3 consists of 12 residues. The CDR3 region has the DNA TGTGCCAGCAGCCAAGGGGGGCAGGCTCGGTTTTTT. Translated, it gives CASSQGGQARFF.

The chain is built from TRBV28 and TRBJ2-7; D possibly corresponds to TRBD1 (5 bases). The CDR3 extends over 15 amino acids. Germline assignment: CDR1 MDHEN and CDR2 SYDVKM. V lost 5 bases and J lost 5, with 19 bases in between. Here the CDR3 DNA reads TGTGCCAGCAGTCCATTACTGCAGGGAACTGACGAGCAGTACGTC. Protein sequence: CASSPLLQGTDEQYV.

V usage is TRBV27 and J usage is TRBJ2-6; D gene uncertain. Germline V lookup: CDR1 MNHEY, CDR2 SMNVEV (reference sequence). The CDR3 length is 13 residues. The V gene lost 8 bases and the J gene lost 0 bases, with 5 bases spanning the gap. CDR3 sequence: CASGASGANVLTF. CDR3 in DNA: TGTGCCAGCGGAGCCTCTGGGGCCAACGTCCTGACTTTC.

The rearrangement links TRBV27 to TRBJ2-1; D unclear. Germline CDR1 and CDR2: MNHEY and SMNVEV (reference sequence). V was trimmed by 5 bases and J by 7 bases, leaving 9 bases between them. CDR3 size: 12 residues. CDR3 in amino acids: CASSLTRNEQFF. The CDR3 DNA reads TGTGCCAGCAGTCTCACTCGGAATGAGCAGTTCTTC.

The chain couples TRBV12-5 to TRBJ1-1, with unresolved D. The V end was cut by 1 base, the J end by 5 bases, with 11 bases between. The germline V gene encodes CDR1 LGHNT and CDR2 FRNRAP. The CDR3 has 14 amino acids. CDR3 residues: CASGLAGRGTEAFF. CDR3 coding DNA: TGTGCTAGTGGTTTGGCAGGACGGGGAACTGAAGCTTTCTTT.

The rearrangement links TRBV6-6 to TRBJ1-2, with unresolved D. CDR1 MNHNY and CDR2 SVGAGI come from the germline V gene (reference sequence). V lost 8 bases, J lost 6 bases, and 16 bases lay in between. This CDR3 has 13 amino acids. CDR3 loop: CASVVGEADGYTF. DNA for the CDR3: TGTGCCAGCGTGGTTGGGGAGGCGGATGGCTACACCTTC.

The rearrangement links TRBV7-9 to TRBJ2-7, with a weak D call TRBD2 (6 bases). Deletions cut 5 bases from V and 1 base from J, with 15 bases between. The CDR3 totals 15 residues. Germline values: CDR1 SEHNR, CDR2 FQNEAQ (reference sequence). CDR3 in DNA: TGTGCCAGCAGCAACCAGGGAGGAGGGTCCTACGAGCAGTACGTC. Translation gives CASSNQGGGSYEQYV.

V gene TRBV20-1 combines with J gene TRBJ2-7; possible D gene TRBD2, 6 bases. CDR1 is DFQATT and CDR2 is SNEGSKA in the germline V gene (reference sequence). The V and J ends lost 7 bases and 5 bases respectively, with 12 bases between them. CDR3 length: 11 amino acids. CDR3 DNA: TGCAGTGTACTAGCTGGGCACGAGCAGTACGTC. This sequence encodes CSVLAGHEQYV.

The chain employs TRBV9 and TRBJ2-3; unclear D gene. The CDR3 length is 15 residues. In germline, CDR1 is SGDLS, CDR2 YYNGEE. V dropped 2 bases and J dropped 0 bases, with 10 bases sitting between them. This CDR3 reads CASSVARSSTDTQYF. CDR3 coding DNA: TGTGCCAGCAGCGTCGCCAGATCAAGCACAGATACGCAGTATTTT.

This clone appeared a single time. The CDR3 DNA reads TGCGCCAGCAGCCGGGGACATCTGAACACTGAAGCTTTCTTT. This translates into CASSRGHLNTEAFF. The rearrangement joins TRBV4-1 to TRBJ1-1; tentative D call: TRBD1 (6 bases). CDR1 is MGHRA, CDR2 YSYEKL, per germline. This CDR3 has 14 residues. Trimming removed 4 bases at V and 0 bases at J, with 9 bases between.